What follows are 28 T cell receptor beta chains derived from one specimen sequenced in a study of blood T cell repertoires in COVID-19. Assay used: immunoSEQ multiplex PCR; TCRdb lists only in-frame clones, some missing. The sample has about 670,000 clones, around 90% seen once; the top ten hold under 0.3%. Material: peripheral blood. These receptors were taken from a woman aged 18 to 35 with acute or convalescent COVID-19.

This rearrangement joins TRBV6-2 or TRBV6-3 to TRBJ1-2, with 10 positions matching TRBD1. CDR1 MNHEY and CDR2 SVGEGT come from the germline V gene. The CDR3 consists of 16 residues. J gave up 5 bases and V 2 bases, and 8 bases lay outside the gene matches. The CDR3 region is CASSYPLTGGIYGYTF. The CDR3 DNA reads as TGTGCCAGCAGTTACCCATTGACAGGGGGCATATATGGCTACACCTTC.

This clone was detected only once. The V and J genes are TRBV11-2 and TRBJ1-3; 8 bases agree with TRBD1. Trimming cost V 6 bases and J 11 bases; bases outside gene matches: 3. The CDR3 spans 11 residues. Germline lookup yields CDR1 SGHAT and CDR2 FQNNGV. DNA for the CDR3: TGTGCCAGCAGGCAACAGGGGGCCATATATTTT. Translation: CASRQQGAIYF. Drawing the rest from reference TRBV11-2 and TRBJ1-3, the complete variable domain is EAGVAQSPRYKIIEKRQSVAFWCNPISGHATLYWYQQILGQGPKLLIQFQNNGVVDDSQLPKDRFSAERLKGVDSTLKIQPAKLEDSAVYLCASRQQGAIYFGEGSWLTVV.

As for this clone: The same CDR3 can be traced to other DNA sequences in this sample. CDR3 region: CASSLAGNEQFF. The CDR3 DNA reads as TGCGCCAGCAGCTTGGCAGGCAATGAGCAGTTCTTC. J is TRBJ2-1 and V is TRBV5-1, with no clear D. Per the germline V gene, CDR1 is SGHRS and CDR2 is YFSETQ. The CDR3 spans 12 residues. Between the trimmed V and J ends, which lost 0 bases and 6 bases, there was a span of 4 bases.

This sequence joins TRBV5-4 and TRBJ1-2; 9 positions match TRBD1. The CDR3 contains 14 residues. V shed 4 bases and J 8 bases; nucleotides not matched to a gene: 9. Per germline, CDR1 SGHNT and CDR2 YYREEE (reference sequence). DNA for the CDR3: TGTGCCAGCAGCATCCCGACAGGGGGTGAGGGCTACACCTTC. Translating it yields CASSIPTGGEGYTF.

This clone was recorded a few times. The rearrangement joins TRBV3-1 (or the pseudogene TRBV3-2) to TRBJ1-4, with 9 bases aligning to TRBD1. Germline V gives CDR1 LGHDT, CDR2 YNNKEL (reference sequence). CDR3 length: 15 residues. V shed 1 base and J 7 bases; nucleotides not matched to a gene: 4. CDR3 DNA sequence: TGTGCCAGCAGCCAAGCCGGGACAGGGAGTGAAAAACTGTTTTTT. Amino acids: CASSQAGTGSEKLFF.

J is TRBJ2-1 and V is TRBV7-2, with 8 bases fitting TRBD2. The germline CDR1 and CDR2 sequences are SGHTA and FQGNSA. V lost 3 bases to trimming and J lost 3 bases; unmatched junction nucleotides: 1. This CDR3 is 14 amino acids long. CDR3 in amino acids: CASSFGTSYNEQFF. The CDR3 DNA follows: TGTGCCAGCAGCTTTGGGACTAGCTACAATGAGCAGTTCTTC.

This sequence joins TRBV2 and TRBJ1-2; 7 positions agree with TRBD1. V shed 5 bases and J 4 bases; nucleotides not matched to a gene: 4. This CDR3 comprises 13 residues. Germline V gene sequence: CDR1 SNHLY, CDR2 FYNNEI. The CDR3 region is CASSPTGVYGYTF. Here the CDR3 DNA reads TGTGCCAGCAGTCCCACAGGGGTCTATGGCTACACCTTC. The complete variable domain, with remaining parts taken from reference TRBV2 and TRBJ1-2, reads EPEVTQTPSHQVTQMGQEVILRCVPISNHLYFYWYRQILGQKVEFLVSFYNNEISEKSEIFDDQFSVERPDGSNFTLKIRSTKLEDSAMYFCASSPTGVYGYTFGSGTRLTVV.

V is TRBV7-9 and J is TRBJ2-5; 16 nucleotides match TRBD2. The CDR3 is made up of 16 amino acids. Germline-derived CDR1 and CDR2 are SEHNR and FQNEAQ (reference sequence). V dropped 5 bases and J dropped 4; count of bases not matched to a gene: 4. DNA for the CDR3: TGTGCCAGCAGCCCGGGGACTAGCGGGGGGGCAGAGACCCAGTACTTC. Protein product: CASSPGTSGGAETQYF.

The chain combines TRBV9 with TRBJ2-1; a weak D match, TRBD2 (5 bases). Trimming removed 0 bases at V and 6 bases at J, with 10 bases between. The CDR3 is 14 amino acids. CDR1 and CDR2 from the germline V gene are SGDLS and YYNGEE. The CDR3 DNA reads as TGTGCCAGCAGCGTAGTAGCGAGATCCAATGAGCAGTTCTTC. This translates into CASSVVARSNEQFF.

This sequence joins TRBV25-1 and TRBJ1-1; D not certain. The CDR3 spans 14 residues. The germline V and J ends were trimmed by 3 bases and 2 bases, with 10 bases remaining between them. Germline lookup yields CDR1 MGHDK and CDR2 SYGVNS. The chain's CDR3 is CASSDFDSNTEAFF. Written as DNA, the CDR3 is TGTGCCAGCAGTGATTTTGACTCAAACACTGAAGCTTTCTTT.

The chain is built from TRBV7-2 and TRBJ1-5; D remains unclear. CDR1 SGHTA and CDR2 FQGNSA come from the germline V gene. V was pared by 2 bases and J by 0 bases, with 5 bases between. CDR3 size: 14 residues. The CDR3 loop reads CASSLLLSNQPQHF. The CDR3 DNA reads as TGTGCCAGCAGCTTATTACTTAGCAATCAGCCCCAGCATTTT.

This clone was seen a handful of times. The chain has TRBV5-5 and TRBJ1-2; weak D call: TRBD1 (5 bases). The CDR3 sequence is 15 residues long. V lost 1 base and J 4 bases, leaving 14 bases between the germline ends. Germline V gives CDR1 SGHKS, CDR2 YYEKEE (reference sequence). CDR3 amino acids: CASSLSTGDLYGYTF. The DNA for the CDR3 is TGTGCCAGCAGCTTGTCTACAGGAGATCTCTATGGCTACACCTTC. The whole variable domain, remainder taken from reference TRBV5-5 and TRBJ1-2, is DAGVTQSPTHLIKTRGQQVTLRCSPISGHKSVSWYQQVLGQGPQFIFQYYEKEERGRGNFPDRFSARQFPNYSSELNVNALLLGDSALYLCASSLSTGDLYGYTFGSGTRLTVV.

This chain links TRBV6-5 with TRBJ2-2, with 7 bases aligning to TRBD2. From germline, CDR1 is MNHEY and CDR2 SVGAGI. The CDR3 has 16 amino acids. Losses at the gene ends were 2 bases for V and 8 bases for J; bases not matched to a gene: 11. The CDR3 DNA reads as TGTGCCAGCAGTTACGCGGGGGAAAGTATCGGTGGGGAGCTGTTTTTT. Translation gives CASSYAGESIGGELFF.

The chain employs TRBV6-5 and TRBJ1-6; D possibly corresponds to TRBD1 (6 bases). Germline CDR1 and CDR2: MNHEY and SVGAGI. Between the trimmed V and J ends, which lost 2 bases and 5 bases, there was a span of 13 bases. CDR3 size: 16 residues. CDR3 DNA sequence: TGTGCCAGCAGTTACGGGGGGGCCTATGATAATTCACCCCTCCACTTT. Translating gives CASSYGGAYDNSPLHF.

CDR3 sequence reads: CASSFSGNTEAFF. The CDR3 nucleotides are TGCGCCAGCAGCTTTTCAGGGAACACTGAAGCTTTCTTT. The rearrangement joins TRBV5-1 to TRBJ1-1; D is unresolved. The CDR3 spans 13 residues. V shed 2 bases and J shed 1 base, with 6 bases lying between them. Germline V gives CDR1 SGHRS, CDR2 YFSETQ.

The chain couples TRBV7-2 to TRBJ1-1, with D uncertain. The CDR3 is 14 amino acids. CDR1 and CDR2 (germline): SGHTA, FQGNSA. V dropped 3 bases and J dropped 9 bases, with 17 bases sitting between them. CDR3 coding DNA: TGTGCCAGCAGCTTGGTCGGGTCCCAAAATCAAGCTTTCTTT. Translated: CASSLVGSQNQAFF.

The V gene is TRBV15, the J gene TRBJ1-5, with D maybe TRBD1 (5 bases). CDR3 length: 17 amino acids. The ends were cut back, 5 bases at V and 0 bases at J, with 17 bases in the middle. Germline CDR1 is LNHNV and CDR2 is YYDKDF (reference sequence). The CDR3 region has the DNA TGTGCCACCAGCCGGGCAGGATGGGGCCTTAGCAATCAGCCCCAGCATTTT. This translates into CATSRAGWGLSNQPQHF.

This chain connects TRBV2 to TRBJ2-3, with 10 bases identical to TRBD2. Looked up from germline, CDR1 is SNHLY and CDR2 is FYNNEI. This CDR3 has 18 amino acids. Unmatched junction bases numbered 13, after V lost 6 bases and J lost 1 base. DNA for the CDR3: TGTGCCAGCAGCCACTTGGGCACTAGCGGGGTAGGCACAGATACGCAGTATTTT. Translating gives CASSHLGTSGVGTDTQYF.

The CDR3 region has the DNA TGCGCCAGCAGCCAGGATCTGGGACTAGCGGGGGGGCTCCTAGCCAAAAACATTCAGTACTTC. Protein product: CASSQDLGLAGGLLAKNIQYF. V gene TRBV4-1 combines with J gene TRBJ2-4; 16 nucleotides agree with TRBD2. The junction had 11 bases not matched to a gene; V was cut back by 3 bases and J by 0 bases. CDR3 length: 21 residues. Germline loops: CDR1 MGHRA, CDR2 YSYEKL.

The J gene is TRBJ1-6, the V gene TRBV10-2; no firm D call. This CDR3 contains 11 residues. Germline V CDR1 and CDR2: WSHSY, SAAADI. V gave up 2 bases and J gave up 16 bases, with 9 bases separating them. CDR3 loop: CASSETQQLHF. CDR3 in DNA: TGCGCCAGCAGTGAGACACAGCAACTCCACTTT.

This clone has a single count. The chain has TRBV19 and TRBJ1-1, with D possibly matching TRBD1 (5 bases). CDR1 is LNHDA, CDR2 SQIVND, per germline (reference sequence). The CDR3 contains 16 residues. V was cut by 3 bases and J by 0 bases, with 14 bases left in between. CDR3: CASSMGVRGMNTEAFF. The CDR3 bases are TGTGCCAGTAGTATGGGGGTGCGGGGAATGAACACTGAAGCTTTCTTT.

With regard to this clone: This CDR3 is also generated by other DNA sequences in the sample. The V gene is TRBV6-4, the J gene TRBJ1-1, with D possibly being TRBD1 (6 bases). V dropped 4 bases and J dropped 1 base, with 7 bases sitting between them. The germline gives CDR1 MRHNA, CDR2 SNTAGT. This CDR3 region has 13 residues. CDR3 protein: CASSATGNTEAFF. DNA of the CDR3: TGTGCCAGCAGTGCGACAGGGAACACTGAAGCTTTCTTT.

The chain uses TRBV9 and TRBJ2-3, with a weak D call TRBD2 (6 bases). Germline CDR1 and CDR2: SGDLS and YYNGEE. The V and J ends lost 0 bases and 5 bases respectively, with 13 bases between them. The CDR3 has 15 residues. DNA of the CDR3: TGTGCCAGCAGCGTAGCTCCGGGGCGGGGAGATACGCAGTATTTT. This encodes CASSVAPGRGDTQYF.

The V call is TRBV29-1, the J call TRBJ2-3; tentative D call: TRBD2 (6 bases). V was trimmed by 0 bases and J by 6 bases, leaving 16 bases between them. CDR1 and CDR2 from the germline V gene are SQVTM and ANQGSEA. CDR3 size: 15 residues. The CDR3 is CSVEEAAGGWDTQYF. DNA for the CDR3: TGCAGCGTTGAAGAGGCAGCGGGTGGGTGGGATACGCAGTATTTT.

J is TRBJ2-5 and V is TRBV3-1 (or the pseudogene TRBV3-2); possibly TRBD2 for D (6 bases). The CDR3 covers 18 residues. With 4 bases removed from V and 1 base from J, the gap between germline ends came to 22 bases. Germline-derived CDR1 and CDR2 are LGHDT and YNNKEL (reference sequence). The CDR3 sequence: CASSPPAGLRFGQETQYF. The CDR3 region has the DNA TGTGCCAGCAGCCCCCCGGCGGGGCTCCGGTTTGGCCAAGAGACCCAGTACTTC.

The gene calls are TRBV28 and TRBJ1-5; D call uncertain. The germline V and J ends were trimmed by 2 bases and 7 bases, with 6 bases remaining between them. The CDR3 runs to 12 residues. Germline V gives CDR1 MDHEN, CDR2 SYDVKM. The CDR3 DNA is TGTGCCAGCAGTTTAAGGCGGCAGCCCCAGCATTTT. This sequence encodes CASSLRRQPQHF.

The chain uses TRBV27 and TRBJ1-1; TRBD1 might be the D (6 bases). CDR1 MNHEY and CDR2 SMNVEV come from the germline V gene (reference sequence). Trimming pared 4 bases from V and 7 bases from J, leaving 13 bases between. CDR3 length: 13 residues. For the CDR3, the DNA is TGTGCCAGCAGTTGGAGCGCAGGGGATGAAGCTTTCTTT. It is translated as CASSWSAGDEAFF.

The rearrangement joins TRBV10-3 to TRBJ1-4, with unresolved D. V lost 6 bases and J lost 7, with 12 bases in between. CDR1 ENHRY and CDR2 SYGVKD come from the germline V gene. The CDR3 runs to 13 residues. Written as DNA, the CDR3 is TGTGCCATCAGAGACATGGCGGGTGAAAAACTGTTTTTT. This gives the protein CAIRDMAGEKLFF.